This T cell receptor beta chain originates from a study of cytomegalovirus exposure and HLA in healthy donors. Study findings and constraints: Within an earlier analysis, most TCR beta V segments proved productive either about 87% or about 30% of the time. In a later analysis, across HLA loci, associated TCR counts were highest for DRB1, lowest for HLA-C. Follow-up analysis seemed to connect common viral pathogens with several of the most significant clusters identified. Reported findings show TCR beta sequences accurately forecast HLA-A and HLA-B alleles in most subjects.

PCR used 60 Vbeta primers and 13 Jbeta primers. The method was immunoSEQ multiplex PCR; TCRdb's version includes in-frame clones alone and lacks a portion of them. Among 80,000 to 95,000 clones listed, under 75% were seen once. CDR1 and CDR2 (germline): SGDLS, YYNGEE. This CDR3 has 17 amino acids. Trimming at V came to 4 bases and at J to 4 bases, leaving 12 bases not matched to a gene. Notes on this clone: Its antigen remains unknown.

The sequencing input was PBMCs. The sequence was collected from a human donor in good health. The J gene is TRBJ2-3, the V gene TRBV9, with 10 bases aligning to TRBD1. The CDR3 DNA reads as TGTGCCAGCAGCTTTCCGACAGGGGGCGCTGGGTCAGATACGCAGTATTTT. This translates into CASSFPTGGAGSDTQYF.